The 7 T cell receptor beta chains presented below share a single source sample, sequenced in a study of blood T cell repertoires in COVID-19. Sequencing was performed with immunoSEQ multiplex PCR; in TCRdb, only in-frame clones are kept and a portion is missing. There are roughly 32,000 clones in the sample; 65% to 90% occur only once, and 5.5% to 6.5% lies in the top ten. Source material: peripheral blood. The receptors originated from a woman older than 75 with active or convalescent COVID-19.

The rearrangement links TRBV2 to TRBJ2-1; 9 nucleotides line up with TRBD2. The germline CDR1 and CDR2 sequences are SNHLY and FYNNEI. The CDR3 is 15 amino acids. Losses at the gene ends were 7 bases for V and 8 bases for J; bases not matched to a gene: 12. The CDR3 DNA is TGTGCCAGCAAAGCAAGGGCGGGGGGGCCGGATGAGCAGTTCTTC. Its translation is CASKARAGGPDEQFF.

The V gene is TRBV2, the J gene TRBJ2-5; maybe TRBD2 (7 bases). V dropped 7 bases and J dropped 0 bases, with 12 bases sitting between them. This CDR3 region has 14 residues. Germline loops: CDR1 SNHLY, CDR2 FYNNEI. CDR3 loop: CASNREGYQETQYF. The CDR3 DNA reads as TGTGCCAGCAACAGGGAGGGGTACCAAGAGACCCAGTACTTC.

This clone has just a few counts. The chain couples TRBV6-5 to TRBJ1-5, with D possibly being TRBD1 (5 bases). V gave up 6 bases and J gave up 7 bases, with 19 bases separating them. The germline V gene has CDR1 MNHEY and CDR2 SVGAGI. The CDR3 sequence is 15 residues long. The CDR3 region is CASSRTWEGGQPQHF. The CDR3 DNA follows: TGTGCCAGCAGCCGGACATGGGAAGGAGGGCAGCCCCAGCATTTT.

This chain joins TRBV6-1 and TRBJ1-6; unclear D gene. Between the trimmed V and J ends, which lost 6 bases and 9 bases, there was a span of 9 bases. This CDR3 region has 12 residues. CDR1 MNHNS and CDR2 SASEGT come from the germline V gene. This chain's CDR3 is CASSGGTSPLHF. CDR3 coding DNA: TGTGCCAGCAGCGGCGGCACTTCACCCCTCCACTTT.

The chain joins TRBV30 to TRBJ2-7; possibly TRBD1 for D (6 bases). Germline V gene data show CDR1 as GTSNPN and CDR2 as SVGIG (reference sequence). This CDR3 region has 14 residues. V was clipped by 5 bases and J by 3 bases, with 17 bases between them. The CDR3 DNA sequence: TGTGCCTGGGGAGCACACGGGACACTCTACGAGCAGTACTTC. This codes for CAWGAHGTLYEQYF. Full variable domain (remainder filled in from reference TRBV30 and TRBJ2-7): SQTIHQWPATLVQPVGSPLSLECTVEGTSNPNLYWYRQAAGRGLQLLFYSVGIGQISSEVPQNLSASRPQDRQFILSSKKLLLSDSGFYLCAWGAHGTLYEQYFGPGTRLTVT.

The sample holds a few counts of this clone. This sequence joins TRBV5-4 and TRBJ2-7, with TRBD1 identical over 8 bases. The V and J ends lost 4 bases and 6 bases, in that order; junction bases with no gene match: 3. The CDR3 has 12 residues. From germline, CDR1 is SGHNT and CDR2 YYREEE (reference sequence). CDR3 region: CASSRTGSEQYF. The CDR3 DNA is TGTGCCAGCAGCCGGACAGGGTCCGAGCAGTACTTC.

The J gene is TRBJ2-1, the V gene TRBV5-1; 16 bases map to TRBD2. From germline, CDR1 is SGHRS and CDR2 YFSETQ. CDR3 length: 17 amino acids. The J segment lost 3 bases and the V segment lost 4 bases, leaving 4 bases of the junction unmatched. The CDR3 spells CASSPGLAGGFYNEQFF. In DNA form, the CDR3 reads TGCGCCAGCAGCCCGGGACTAGCGGGGGGGTTCTACAATGAGCAGTTCTTC.